This T cell receptor (beta chain) derives from a study of cytomegalovirus exposure and HLA in healthy donors. Study-wide findings and caveats: Later analysis identified a missense DCLRE1C variant that was linked to TCR beta V- and J-gene trimming. In an earlier analysis, about 87% or about 30%: the productive usage of most TCR beta V segments.

This CDR3 has 13 amino acids. Trimming left V 4 bases short and J 5 bases short, with 11 bases between. Germline V gene sequence: CDR1 MDHEN, CDR2 SYDVKM. As for this clone: Antigen: not known.

PCR employed 60 Vbeta and 13 Jbeta primers. The repertoire was sequenced with immunoSEQ multiplex PCR; TCRdb's copy has only in-frame clones and lacks some. The sample consists of about 140,000 clones, 82% of them appearing once. This clonotype was obtained from a man younger than 30 in good health and CMV-seropositive. The chain joins TRBV28 to TRBJ1-2; D remains ambiguous. Sequences were obtained from PBMCs. The CDR3 DNA follows: TGTGCCAGCAGTTACCGGAGGAGTTATGGCTACACCTTC. It codes for CASSYRRSYGYTF.